Below are 11 T cell receptor beta chains sequenced from a single sample in a study of shared clonotypes between healthy human individuals. As defined, naive CD8 cells were CD45RO-negative and positively selected for CCR7, with terminally differentiated effector memory CD45RA+ cells excluded. Libraries were prepared by immunoSEQ multiplex PCR; TCRdb keeps only in-frame clonotypes and omits some of them. The sample carries more than 2 million clones, 93% recorded once. Specimen: naive CD8+ T cells from PBMCs. These receptors were taken from a man between 18 and 35 years old in good health. Some clones in this sample may be carry-over from other donors' samples.

This rearrangement joins TRBV2 to TRBJ2-2; D tentatively reads TRBD1 or TRBD2 (5 bases each). The CDR3 covers 15 residues. Trimming took off 6 bases at V and 6 bases at J, with 17 bases between the two ends. Germline V gives CDR1 SNHLY, CDR2 FYNNEI. This CDR3 reads CASRAQWGRAGELFF. CDR3 sequence (DNA): TGTGCCAGCAGGGCCCAATGGGGGAGAGCCGGGGAGCTGTTTTTT.

The chain uses TRBV6-4 and TRBJ2-5; 8 positions agree with TRBD2. With V trimmed by 4 bases and J by 5 bases, 15 bases remained unmatched. The germline V gene has CDR1 MRHNA and CDR2 SNTAGT. CDR3 size: 17 residues. This chain's CDR3 is CASSAARLASNGETQYF. CDR3 DNA: TGTGCCAGCAGTGCAGCCCGACTAGCGTCTAATGGGGAGACCCAGTACTTC.

In nucleotides, the CDR3 is TGTGCCAGCAGCCCAGTTCGGGGGGACTACAATGAGCAGTTCTTC. This sequence encodes CASSPVRGDYNEQFF. The chain carries TRBV7-7 and TRBJ2-1; 7 nucleotides line up with TRBD2. Germline assignment: CDR1 SSHAT and CDR2 FNYEAQ (reference sequence). The CDR3 spans 15 residues. V was clipped by 5 bases and J by 3 bases; unmatched bases: 7.

This chain uses TRBV28 with TRBJ2-7; 10 bases agree with TRBD2. V was pared by 2 bases and J by 3 bases, with 10 bases of the junction left unmatched. The CDR3 runs to 17 residues. Germline loops: CDR1 MDHEN, CDR2 SYDVKM. The CDR3 is CASSLSLAGVTLYEQYF. CDR3 in DNA: TGTGCCAGCAGTTTAAGCCTAGCGGGAGTTACCCTCTACGAGCAGTACTTC.

The CDR3 region is CAWDLGRSGNTIYF. The DNA of the CDR3 is TGTGCCTGGGACCTCGGGCGGTCCGGAAACACCATATATTTT. This chain connects TRBV30 to TRBJ1-3, with D unclear. Looked up from germline, CDR1 is GTSNPN and CDR2 is SVGIG (reference sequence). The V gene lost 5 bases and the J gene lost 4 bases, with 15 bases spanning the gap. This CDR3 comprises 14 residues. The entire variable domain, with the rest obtained from reference TRBV30 and TRBJ1-3, is as follows: SQTIHQWPATLVQPVGSPLSLECTVEGTSNPNLYWYRQAAGRGLQLLFYSVGIGQISSEVPQNLSASRPQDRQFILSSKKLLLSDSGFYLCAWDLGRSGNTIYFGEGSWLTVV.

V gene TRBV28 combines with J gene TRBJ1-4; 8 positions match TRBD1. The CDR3 spans 22 residues. Germline loops: CDR1 MDHEN, CDR2 SYDVKM. Trimming took 3 bases from V and 0 from J; bases not matched to a gene: 21. CDR3: CASSLFSYPGTGFSATNEKLFF. CDR3 DNA sequence: TGTGCCAGCAGTTTGTTCTCCTACCCCGGGACAGGATTTTCTGCAACTAATGAAAAACTGTTTTTT. The entire variable domain, with the rest obtained from reference TRBV28 and TRBJ1-4, is as follows: DVKVTQSSRYLVKRTGEKVFLECVQDMDHENMFWYRQDPGLGLRLIYFSYDVKMKEKGDIPEGYSVSREKKERFSLILESASTNQTSMYLCASSLFSYPGTGFSATNEKLFFGSGTQLSVL.

The V gene is TRBV27, the J gene TRBJ1-2; weak D call: TRBD1 (6 bases). Germline CDR1 MNHEY, CDR2 SMNVEV (reference sequence). Trimming cost V 6 bases and J 5 bases, with 22 bases left between them. The CDR3 loop spans 16 amino acids. CDR3 sequence reads: CASSPKYRANFYGYTF. The CDR3 coding sequence is TGTGCCAGCAGCCCCAAATACAGGGCGAATTTTTATGGCTACACCTTC.

V is TRBV7-9 and J is TRBJ2-2; D is unresolved. Germline CDR1 is SEHNR and CDR2 is FQNEAQ (reference sequence). V was clipped by 4 bases and J by 6 bases, with 9 bases between them. The CDR3 spans 13 residues. The CDR3 loop reads CASSSPGAGELFF. CDR3 DNA: TGTGCCAGCAGCTCCCCAGGAGCCGGGGAGCTGTTTTTT.

V is TRBV11-1 and J is TRBJ2-7, with 9 bases identical to TRBD1. The V segment lost 4 bases and the J segment 2 bases; nucleotides outside the gene matches: 6. The CDR3 covers 15 residues. The V gene's germline CDR1 is SGHAT and CDR2 FQDESV (reference sequence). The CDR3 DNA follows: TGTGCCAGCAGCTCCTCGACAGGGGGGGCCTACGAGCAGTACTTC. Protein product: CASSSSTGGAYEQYF. Full variable domain (outside the CDR3, taken from reference TRBV11-1 and TRBJ2-7): EAEVAQSPRYKITEKSQAVAFWCDPISGHATLYWYRQILGQGPELLVQFQDESVVDDSQLPKDRFSAERLKGVDSTLKIQPAELGDSAMYLCASSSSTGGAYEQYFGPGTRLTVT.

The J gene is TRBJ2-7, the V gene TRBV25-1, with TRBD2 identical over 8 bases. The ends lost 8 bases at V and 5 bases at J; junction bases unmatched: 2. CDR1 is MGHDK and CDR2 is SYGVNS in the germline V gene. The CDR3 has 11 residues. The CDR3 nucleotides are TGTGCCAGCCTCGGGGGGGACGAGCAGTACTTC. This sequence encodes CASLGGDEQYF.

The rearrangement links TRBV9 to TRBJ2-1, with 8 nucleotides matching TRBD2. V lost 0 bases to trimming and J lost 6 bases; unmatched junction nucleotides: 11. This CDR3 comprises 17 residues. Germline values: CDR1 SGDLS, CDR2 YYNGEE. CDR3 sequence: CASSVAGASGRSNEQFF. Written as DNA, the CDR3 is TGTGCCAGCAGCGTAGCTGGGGCTAGCGGGCGCTCCAATGAGCAGTTCTTC.